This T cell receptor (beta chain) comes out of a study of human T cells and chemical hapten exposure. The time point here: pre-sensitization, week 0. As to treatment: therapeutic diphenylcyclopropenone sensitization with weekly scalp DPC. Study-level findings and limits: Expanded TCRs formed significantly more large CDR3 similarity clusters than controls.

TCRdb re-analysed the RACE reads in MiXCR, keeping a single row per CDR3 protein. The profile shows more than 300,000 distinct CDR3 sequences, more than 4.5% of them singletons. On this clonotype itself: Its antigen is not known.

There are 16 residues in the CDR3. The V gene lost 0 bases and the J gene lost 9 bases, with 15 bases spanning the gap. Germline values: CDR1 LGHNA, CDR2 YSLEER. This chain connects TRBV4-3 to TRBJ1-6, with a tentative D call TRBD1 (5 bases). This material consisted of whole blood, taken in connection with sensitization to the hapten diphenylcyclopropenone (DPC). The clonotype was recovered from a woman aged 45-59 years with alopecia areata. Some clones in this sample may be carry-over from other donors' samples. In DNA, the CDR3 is TGCGCCAGCAGCCAAGAGGGAGGGACCGTTAGTTCACCCCTCCACTTT. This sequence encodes CASSQEGGTVSSPLHF.